This T cell receptor beta chain comes out of a study of T-cell memory formation after mild COVID-19. Germline CDR1 is LGHNA and CDR2 is YNFKEQ. There are 14 residues in the CDR3. V lost 0 bases and J lost 3, with 9 bases in between. TCRdb passed the 5' RACE reads through MiXCR, listing each CDR3 protein once. The sample lists about 340,000 distinct CDR3 sequences, 10% to 15% occurring once. The chain has TRBV4-2 and TRBJ2-7; D not certain. Sequencing used PBMCs or a T cell subset sorted from them (not recorded which). This clonotype was sampled from a young man who had mild COVID-19 (a few samples of this study predate the infection). Cell type and time point are not known. CDR3 loop: CASSQDLAYYEQYF. In DNA, the CDR3 is TGTGCCAGCAGCCAAGATTTGGCGTACTACGAGCAGTACTTC.